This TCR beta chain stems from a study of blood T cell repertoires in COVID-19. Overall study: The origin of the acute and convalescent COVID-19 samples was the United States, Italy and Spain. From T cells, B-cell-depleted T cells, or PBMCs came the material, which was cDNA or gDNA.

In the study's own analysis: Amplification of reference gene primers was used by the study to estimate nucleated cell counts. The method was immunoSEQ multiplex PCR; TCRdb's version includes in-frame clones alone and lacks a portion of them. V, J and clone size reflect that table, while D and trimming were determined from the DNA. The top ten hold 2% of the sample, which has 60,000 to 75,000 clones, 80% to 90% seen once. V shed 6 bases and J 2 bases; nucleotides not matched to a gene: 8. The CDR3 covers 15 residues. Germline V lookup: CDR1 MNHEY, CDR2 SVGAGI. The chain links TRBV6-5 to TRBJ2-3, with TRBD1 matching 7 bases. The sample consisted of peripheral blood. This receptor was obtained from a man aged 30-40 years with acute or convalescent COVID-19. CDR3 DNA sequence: TGTGCCAGCAGCTACCCAGGGACAGCCACAGATACGCAGTATTTT. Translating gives CASSYPGTATDTQYF.